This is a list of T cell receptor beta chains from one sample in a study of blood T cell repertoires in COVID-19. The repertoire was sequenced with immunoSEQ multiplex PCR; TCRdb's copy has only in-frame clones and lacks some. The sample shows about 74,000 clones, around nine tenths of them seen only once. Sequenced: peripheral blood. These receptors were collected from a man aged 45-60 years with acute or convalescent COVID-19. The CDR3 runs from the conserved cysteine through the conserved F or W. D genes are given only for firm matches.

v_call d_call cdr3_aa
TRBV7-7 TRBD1 CASSSGTGSYNEQFF
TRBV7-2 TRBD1 CASSLFRTGSNQPQHF
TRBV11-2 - CASSTYRVAKNIQYF
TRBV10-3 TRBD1 CAIGTESTNEKLFF
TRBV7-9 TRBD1 CASSAGQGNSPLHF
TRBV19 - CASRSLSGTRHQPQHF
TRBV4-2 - CASSQDPHEALAKNIQYF
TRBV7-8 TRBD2 CASSLAGTSSDEQYF
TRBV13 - CASSLVPGINEQFF
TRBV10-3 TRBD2 CAISSGTAGTSDTDTQYF
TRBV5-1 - CASSLGGSSYEQYF
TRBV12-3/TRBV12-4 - CASSLGQKNIQYF
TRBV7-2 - CASSLGPPPLHF
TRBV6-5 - CASSYPRGSNTGELFF
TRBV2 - CASRLLGTDTQYF
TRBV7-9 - CASSLEHLGYTF
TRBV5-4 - CASSPTGNYGYTF
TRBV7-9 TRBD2 CASSQERGVITDTQYF
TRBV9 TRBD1 CASSRDSYNEQFF
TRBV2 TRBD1 CASSGDRGVSEAFF
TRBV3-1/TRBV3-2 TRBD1 CASSLGQGVGQPQHF
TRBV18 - CASSPREANSNQPQHF
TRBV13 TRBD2 CASSQSQSGVTDTQYF
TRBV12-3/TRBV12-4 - CASSFQGDETQYF
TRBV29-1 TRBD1 CSVKDRGEKLFF
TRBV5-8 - CASSLNRQGYTF
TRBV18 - CASSPPTRETQYF
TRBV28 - CASTTGNTIYF
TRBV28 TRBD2 CASSSPGLAGAETQYF